The entry below describes one TCR beta chain. This record comes from a study of T cell changes during pregnancy in multiple sclerosis. TCRdb's table, derived via immunoSEQ multiplex PCR, lists solely in-frame clones and lacks some. The sample shows approximately 66,000 clones, 85% to 95% of them seen only once. CDR3 length equals 12 residues. Germline CDR1 and CDR2: MDHEN and SYDVKM. V was trimmed by 1 base and J by 8 bases, leaving 8 bases between them. This clonotype was obtained from a female donor in good health, enrolled as a control in a pregnancy study. V gene TRBV28 combines with J gene TRBJ1-2; D is unclear. The sequences come from peripheral blood, collected in the third trimester of pregnancy. The CDR3 bases are TGTGCCAGCAGTTTATCATCTCGGGGCTACACCTTC. This gives the protein CASSLSSRGYTF.